This T cell receptor beta chain was identified during a study of blood T cell repertoires in COVID-19. Seattle-derived patients entered the study during active infection and were followed longitudinally. Produced via immunoSEQ multiplex PCR; TCRdb's table is partial and in-frame only. The sample lists around 100,000 clones; around 92% were seen once. This CDR3 is 15 amino acids long. V dropped 7 bases and J dropped 6 bases, with 21 bases sitting between them. Germline loops: CDR1 SNHLY, CDR2 FYNNEI. The J gene is TRBJ1-1, the V gene TRBV2; possible D gene TRBD1, 6 bases. The sample comprised peripheral blood. This receptor was obtained from a man over 45 with COVID-19, enrolled during active disease. CDR3 loop: CASIEVGARGAEAFF. The CDR3, as DNA: TGTGCCAGCATCGAAGTGGGGGCGCGAGGGGCTGAAGCTTTCTTT.